This T cell receptor (beta chain) comes out of a study of cytomegalovirus exposure and HLA in healthy donors. This CDR3 is 16 amino acids long. Germline V lookup: CDR1 SGHVS, CDR2 FNYEAQ. V lost 5 bases to trimming and J lost 4 bases; unmatched junction nucleotides: 8. Clones were sequenced by immunoSEQ multiplex PCR, and TCRdb holds only the in-frame ones, with some missing. The sample lists a few hundred thousand clones; nearly 90% were seen once. The chain joins TRBV7-6 to TRBJ2-1; TRBD2 matches 10 bases. Source material: PBMCs. This TCR was recovered from a woman between 18 and 30 years old in good health and CMV-seronegative. This CDR3 reads CASSTNGLAEYNEQFF. The CDR3 DNA follows: TGTGCCAGCAGCACGAACGGACTAGCGGAATACAATGAGCAGTTCTTC. Drawing the rest from reference TRBV7-6 and TRBJ2-1, the complete variable domain is GAGVSQSPRYKVTKRGQDVALRCDPISGHVSLYWYRQALGQGPEFLTYFNYEAQQDKSGLPNDRFSAERPEGSISTLTIQRTEQRDSAMYRCASSTNGLAEYNEQFFGPGTRLTVL.